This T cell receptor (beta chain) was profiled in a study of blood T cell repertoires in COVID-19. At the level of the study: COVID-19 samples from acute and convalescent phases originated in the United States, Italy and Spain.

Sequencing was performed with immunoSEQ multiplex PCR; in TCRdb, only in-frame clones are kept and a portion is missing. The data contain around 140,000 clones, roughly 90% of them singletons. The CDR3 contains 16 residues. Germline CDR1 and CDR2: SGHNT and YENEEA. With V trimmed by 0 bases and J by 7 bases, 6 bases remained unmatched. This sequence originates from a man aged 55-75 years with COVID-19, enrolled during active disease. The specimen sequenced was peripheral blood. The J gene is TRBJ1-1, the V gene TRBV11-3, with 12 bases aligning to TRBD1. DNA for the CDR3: TGTGCCAGCAGCTTAGATGGGGGACAGGGGGCCGGTGAAGCTTTCTTT. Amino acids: CASSLDGGQGAGEAFF.